This TCR beta chain was identified during a study of blood T cell repertoires in COVID-19. Study information: Sites in the United States, Italy and Spain provided acute and convalescent COVID-19 samples.

Trimming cost V 4 bases and J 2 bases; bases outside gene matches: 6. Germline V gene data show CDR1 as LNHDA and CDR2 as SQIVND (reference sequence). CDR3 length equals 15 residues. TCRdb keeps only in-frame clones here, not all; method: immunoSEQ multiplex PCR. This table holds a few hundred thousand clones, 80% to 90% found once. The gene calls are TRBV19 and TRBJ2-5; 8 nucleotides line up with TRBD1. The origin of this receptor is a man aged 35-49 years who had recovered from COVID-19. The material sequenced was peripheral blood. DNA for the CDR3: TGTGCCAGTAGTAATTTCCGGGACAGGCAAGAGACCCAGTACTTC. Translating gives CASSNFRDRQETQYF.